The 24 T cell receptor beta chains in this list originate from one sample, sequenced in a study of blood T cells in healthy people across ages (dated by TCRdb to 2014 to 2015). Libraries were made using 5' RACE. TCRdb shows the sequencer as Illumina HiSeq 2500. A second PCR of about 7 to 12 cycles was performed with a sample-barcoded 5' primer and a J-beta primer mix. TCRdb's own reprocessing of the public reads used fastp at Q25 and MiXCR and kept productive beta chains. Each record represents a unique CDR3 protein, reported with the most common genes and DNA among its rows. The sample table lists around 1.1 million distinct CDR3 sequences, more than 30% of them with a count of one. Jointly, the top ten make up 10% to 15% of the sample. The source material was blood. The receptors stem from a man aged 18 to 29 in good health.

The gene calls are TRBV5-4 and TRBJ1-2, with D possibly matching TRBD1 (5 bases). The CDR3 has 14 residues. Trimming took off 0 bases at V and 0 bases at J, with 6 bases between the two ends. Germline V gives CDR1 SGHNT, CDR2 YYREEE (reference sequence). The chain's CDR3 is CASSLAGPNYGYTF. Here the CDR3 DNA reads TGTGCCAGCAGCTTGGCAGGGCCTAACTATGGCTACACCTTC.

This clonotype appeared a few times. The chain has TRBV28 and TRBJ2-1, with TRBD1 as a possible D gene (5 bases). Germline lookup yields CDR1 MDHEN and CDR2 SYDVKM. The V end lost 5 bases, the J end lost 0 bases, and 14 bases lay between the germline ends. This CDR3 comprises 16 residues. Here the CDR3 DNA reads TGTGCCAGCAGTCCCCAGACAGAGAGCTCCTACAATGAGCAGTTCTTC. This translates into CASSPQTESSYNEQFF. The entire variable domain, with the rest obtained from reference TRBV28 and TRBJ2-1, is as follows: DVKVTQSSRYLVKRTGEKVFLECVQDMDHENMFWYRQDPGLGLRLIYFSYDVKMKEKGDIPEGYSVSREKKERFSLILESASTNQTSMYLCASSPQTESSYNEQFFGPGTRLTVL.

This clonotype occurred a few times. This sequence joins TRBV20-1 and TRBJ2-7, with D perhaps TRBD1 or TRBD2 (5 bases each). CDR1 is DFQATT and CDR2 is SNEGSKA in the germline V gene (reference sequence). The CDR3 is 14 residues long. V gave up 4 bases and J gave up 2 bases, with 15 bases separating them. The CDR3 nucleotides read TGCAGTGCTACCCCCGAGGGGATTCCCTACGAGCAGTACTTC. Protein: CSATPEGIPYEQYF.

The gene calls are TRBV6-1 and TRBJ2-5; D is possibly TRBD2 (5 bases). The length of the CDR3 is 14 residues. Germline V gene data show CDR1 as MNHNS and CDR2 as SASEGT. V dropped 6 bases and J dropped 2 bases, with 13 bases sitting between them. This CDR3 is CASREDLRQETQYF. CDR3 coding DNA: TGTGCCAGCAGAGAGGACTTGCGGCAAGAGACCCAGTACTTC.

This clonotype was observed a few times. The CDR3 here is CASSYRESTTNYGYTF. CDR3 in DNA: TGTGCCAGCAGCTACCGGGAGAGCACCACTAACTATGGCTACACCTTC. V gene TRBV5-6 combines with J gene TRBJ1-2; D remains unclear. Between the trimmed V and J ends, which lost 3 bases and 0 bases, there was a span of 15 bases. The germline V gene has CDR1 SGHDT and CDR2 YYEEEE. The CDR3 sequence is 16 residues long.

The chain employs TRBV12-3 or TRBV12-4 and TRBJ1-5; the D is unclear. CDR3 length: 13 amino acids. V lost 7 bases, J lost 7 bases, and 14 bases lay in between. In DNA form, the CDR3 reads TGTGCCAGCACCTTATCTTTGGTGCAGCCCCAGCATTTT. Its protein product is CASTLSLVQPQHF.

This clonotype was picked up a small number of times. This rearrangement joins TRBV27 to TRBJ1-5; D is unclear. The CDR3 is 15 residues long. V gave up 0 bases and J gave up 3 bases, with 9 bases separating them. Germline assignment: CDR1 MNHEY and CDR2 SMNVEV (reference sequence). The CDR3 loop reads CASSLSMAVNQPQHF. In DNA, the CDR3 is TGTGCCAGCAGTTTATCCATGGCCGTCAATCAGCCCCAGCATTTT.

This clonotype was recorded a few times. The junction departs from germline at one end; a sequencing error may be responsible. CDR3 sequence: CASSLARLPGHNSPLHF. In DNA form, the CDR3 reads TGTGCCAGCAGTTTAGCCCGGCTTCCGGGGCATAATTCACCCCTCCACTTT. The chain links TRBV7-2 to TRBJ1-6, with D possibly being TRBD1 (5 bases). Germline lookup yields CDR1 SGHTA and CDR2 FQGNSA. The CDR3 length is 17 residues.

The rearrangement joins TRBV9 to TRBJ1-2, with 11 bases lining up with TRBD1. V shed 3 bases and J 0 bases; nucleotides not matched to a gene: 1. Germline values: CDR1 SGDLS, CDR2 YYNGEE. The CDR3 is 15 amino acids. The CDR3 region has the DNA TGTGCCAGCAGCGGGGGACAGGGGGCTAACTATGGCTACACCTTC. Protein: CASSGGQGANYGYTF. The entire variable domain, with the rest obtained from reference TRBV9 and TRBJ1-2, is as follows: DSGVTQTPKHLITATGQRVTLRCSPRSGDLSVYWYQQSLDQGLQFLIQYYNGEERAKGNILERFSAQQFPDLHSELNLSSLELGDSALYFCASSGGQGANYGYTFGSGTRLTVV.

This chain uses TRBV29-1 with TRBJ2-2; D gene unclear. Per the germline V gene, CDR1 is SQVTM and CDR2 is ANQGSEA. Trimming removed 4 bases from V and 0 bases from J, with 12 bases in between. CDR3 length equals 15 residues. DNA of the CDR3: TGCAGCGTTGGGGTGGACGGAACGAACACCGGGGAGCTGTTTTTT. Residues: CSVGVDGTNTGELFF.

This rearrangement joins TRBV9 to TRBJ1-3, with 9 bases lining up with TRBD1. V trimming: 3 bases; J trimming: 0 bases; junction bases outside the gene matches: 7. There are 17 residues in the CDR3. Germline values: CDR1 SGDLS, CDR2 YYNGEE. This chain's CDR3 is CASSEPTGGSSGNTIYF. In DNA form, the CDR3 reads TGTGCCAGCAGCGAACCGACAGGGGGTAGCTCTGGAAACACCATATATTTT.

The chain links TRBV28 to TRBJ2-7; unclear D gene. The CDR3 spans 14 residues. Trimming removed 7 bases from V and 7 bases from J, with 20 bases in between. In germline, CDR1 is MDHEN, CDR2 SYDVKM. The CDR3 is CASTTPTLGDEQYF. The CDR3 DNA follows: TGTGCCAGCACCACACCTACCCTGGGCGATGAGCAGTACTTC.

This CDR3 is CASSQDRGKYNEQFF. In DNA form, the CDR3 reads TGCGCCAGCAGCCAAGACCGGGGAAAGTACAATGAGCAGTTCTTC. The rearrangement uses TRBV4-3 and TRBJ2-1; possible D gene TRBD2, 5 bases. V was clipped by 0 bases and J by 4 bases, with 10 bases between them. Per the germline V gene, CDR1 is LGHNA and CDR2 is YSLEER. The CDR3 contains 15 residues.

The chain recombines TRBV27 with TRBJ1-2, with D perhaps TRBD1 (5 bases). V lost 5 bases, J lost 2 bases, and 12 bases lay in between. Germline V gene sequence: CDR1 MNHEY, CDR2 SMNVEV (reference sequence). The CDR3 extends over 14 amino acids. The CDR3 DNA reads TGTGCCAGCAGTGTATTTGGGGGGAACTATGGCTACACCTTC. This gives the protein CASSVFGGNYGYTF.

The table lists this clonotype with a few counts. The J gene is TRBJ2-1, the V gene TRBV5-1; D perhaps matches TRBD1 (5 bases). The germline V gene encodes CDR1 SGHRS and CDR2 YFSETQ. The length of the CDR3 is 15 residues. V lost 1 base, J lost 6 bases, and 14 bases lay in between. The CDR3 sequence: CASSLSPGAANEQFF. CDR3 in DNA: TGCGCCAGCAGCTTGTCCCCTGGGGCGGCCAATGAGCAGTTCTTC.

This clonotype has just a few counts. The CDR3 protein is CASSQVGAVPEKLFF. The CDR3 coding sequence is TGTGCCAGCAGCCAAGTTGGTGCCGTCCCTGAAAAACTGTTTTTT. V gene TRBV3-1 combines with J gene TRBJ1-4; the D is unclear. The CDR3 is 15 residues long. Germline V gives CDR1 LGHDT, CDR2 YNNKEL (reference sequence). V lost 1 base to trimming and J lost 7 bases, with 13 bases between them.

V gene TRBV25-1 combines with J gene TRBJ1-3; D call uncertain. Trimming removed 3 bases at V and 4 bases at J, with 7 bases between. Germline V gives CDR1 MGHDK, CDR2 SYGVNS. This CDR3 has 13 residues. CDR3 loop: CASSDSIGNTIYF. CDR3 nucleotides: TGTGCCAGCAGTGATTCCATAGGAAACACCATATATTTT.

This clonotype was found once. The V call is TRBV29-1, the J call TRBJ2-1, with D unclear. Germline CDR1 is SQVTM and CDR2 is ANQGSEA. The CDR3 runs 14 residues. Trimming stripped 0 bases from V and 6 bases from J, with 12 bases between. CDR3 loop: CSVEDRTSGNEQFF. The CDR3 DNA follows: TGCAGCGTTGAAGATCGAACAAGTGGCAATGAGCAGTTCTTC.

V usage is TRBV3-1 and J usage is TRBJ1-6; 9 bases line up with TRBD1. The length of the CDR3 is 15 residues. Germline CDR1 and CDR2: LGHDT and YNNKEL (reference sequence). V dropped 5 bases and J dropped 10; count of bases not matched to a gene: 9. As DNA, the CDR3 is TGTGCCAGCAGCGCCCGGGACAGGGTTCTGTCACCCCTCCACTTT. Translating it yields CASSARDRVLSPLHF.

V is TRBV10-3 and J is TRBJ1-1, with 9 bases matching TRBD1. Germline CDR1 reads ENHRY; CDR2 reads SYGVKD. The CDR3 consists of 13 residues. V trimming: 9 bases; J trimming: 1 base; junction bases outside the gene matches: 3. The chain's CDR3 is CAIVQGANTEAFF. The CDR3 nucleotides read TGTGCCATAGTACAGGGGGCGAACACTGAAGCTTTCTTT.

This clonotype has just a few counts. The rearrangement uses TRBV12-3 or TRBV12-4 and TRBJ2-3; D may be TRBD2 (6 bases). The CDR3 runs to 13 residues. Trimming took 5 bases from V and 9 from J, leaving 15 bases between them. CDR3 protein: CASSSVSSGTQYF. The CDR3 nucleotides read TGTGCCAGCAGTAGCGTCTCGAGCGGGACGCAGTATTTT.

The chain joins TRBV5-1 to TRBJ2-4, with a possible D match to TRBD2 (5 bases). The V end was cut by 2 bases, the J end by 14 bases, with 20 bases between. Germline V gives CDR1 SGHRS, CDR2 YFSETQ. The CDR3 consists of 14 residues. Here the CDR3 DNA reads TGCGCCAGCAGCTTCCTGGTGCTAGCCGCGTGGGAGTACTTC. Protein sequence: CASSFLVLAAWEYF.

Only a few counts were recorded for this clonotype. This chain connects TRBV28 to TRBJ2-3; 7 bases line up with TRBD2. The CDR3 consists of 16 residues. After removal of 1 base from V and 0 bases from J, the junction contained 4 bases not matched to a gene. CDR1 and CDR2 (germline): MDHEN, SYDVKM. The CDR3 bases are TGTGCCAGCAGTTTATTCGGGGGGATCAGCACAGATACGCAGTATTTT. Translating gives CASSLFGGISTDTQYF.

The DNA for the CDR3 is TGCGCCAGCAGCCAAGAAGCCGGAAGGAACACTGAAGCTTTCTTT. Protein product: CASSQEAGRNTEAFF. The chain couples TRBV4-3 to TRBJ1-1, with unresolved D. CDR1 is LGHNA and CDR2 is YSLEER in the germline V gene. This CDR3 is built from 15 residues. V shed 0 bases and J shed 1 base, with 9 bases lying between them.